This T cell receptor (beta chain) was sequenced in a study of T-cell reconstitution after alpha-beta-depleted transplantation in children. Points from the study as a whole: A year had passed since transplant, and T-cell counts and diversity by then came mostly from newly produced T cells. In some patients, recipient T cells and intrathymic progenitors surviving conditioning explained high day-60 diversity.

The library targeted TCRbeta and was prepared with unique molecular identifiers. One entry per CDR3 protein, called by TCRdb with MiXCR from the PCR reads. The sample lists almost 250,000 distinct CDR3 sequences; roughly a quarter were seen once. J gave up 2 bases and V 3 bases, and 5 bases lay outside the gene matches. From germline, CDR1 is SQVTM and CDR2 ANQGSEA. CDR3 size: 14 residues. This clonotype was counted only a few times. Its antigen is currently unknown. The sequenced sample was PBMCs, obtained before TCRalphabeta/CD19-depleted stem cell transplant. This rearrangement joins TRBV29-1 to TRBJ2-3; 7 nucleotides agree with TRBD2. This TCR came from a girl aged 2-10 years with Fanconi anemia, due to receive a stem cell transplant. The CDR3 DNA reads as TGCAGCGTTGACCCAGCGGGACCCACAGATACGCAGTATTTT. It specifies CSVDPAGPTDTQYF.